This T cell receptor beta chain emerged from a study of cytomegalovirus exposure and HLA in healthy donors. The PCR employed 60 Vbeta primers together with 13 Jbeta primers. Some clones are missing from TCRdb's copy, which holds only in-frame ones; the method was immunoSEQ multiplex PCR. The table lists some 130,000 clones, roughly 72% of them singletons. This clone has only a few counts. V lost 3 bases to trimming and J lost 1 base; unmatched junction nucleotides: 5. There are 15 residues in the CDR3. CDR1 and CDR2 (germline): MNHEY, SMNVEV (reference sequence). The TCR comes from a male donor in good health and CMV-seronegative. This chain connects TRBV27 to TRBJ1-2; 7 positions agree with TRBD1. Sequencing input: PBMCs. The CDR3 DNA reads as TGTGCCAGCAGTTTCAGCAGGGGGATTAACTATGGCTACACCTTC. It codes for CASSFSRGINYGYTF.